Below, 12 T cell receptor beta chains from the same sample are listed, as sequenced in a study of cytomegalovirus exposure and HLA in healthy donors. This table comes from immunoSEQ multiplex PCR, and its TCRdb copy is limited to in-frame clones, with some not included. The table includes approximately 210,000 clones, 80% to 90% detected once. Specimen: PBMCs. The receptors shown here come from a woman younger than 30 in good health and CMV-seronegative.

The V gene is TRBV7-6, the J gene TRBJ2-3; TRBD2 matches 10 bases. The CDR3 is 16 amino acids. Germline V CDR1 and CDR2: SGHVS, FNYEAQ. With 1 base clipped from V and 3 bases from J, the junction kept 4 bases outside the gene matches. The CDR3 DNA reads as TGTGCCAGCAGCTTAGAGCTAGCGGGAGTAACAGATACGCAGTATTTT. Protein: CASSLELAGVTDTQYF.

The V gene is TRBV29-1, the J gene TRBJ1-1; D is possibly TRBD1 (6 bases). The germline V gene encodes CDR1 SQVTM and CDR2 ANQGSEA. The CDR3 is 13 residues long. V dropped 7 bases and J dropped 0 bases, with 12 bases sitting between them. DNA for the CDR3: TGCAGCGCCCCTGGGGACATGAACACTGAAGCTTTCTTT. Protein product: CSAPGDMNTEAFF.

The chain carries TRBV6-1 and TRBJ1-2, with D unclear. The CDR3 is made up of 15 amino acids. V was pared by 1 base and J by 4 bases, with 13 bases between. CDR1 MNHNS and CDR2 SASEGT come from the germline V gene. CDR3 sequence reads: CASSEVPDSFYGYTF. CDR3 nucleotide sequence: TGTGCCAGCAGTGAAGTCCCCGATAGCTTCTATGGCTACACCTTC.

The chain has TRBV5-1 and TRBJ2-7; 9 bases are a match to TRBD2. Unmatched junction bases numbered 13, after V lost 7 bases and J lost 2 bases. Germline V CDR1 and CDR2: SGHRS, YFSETQ. This CDR3 is 16 amino acids long. CDR3 coding DNA: TGCGCCAGCTTTTGGCGGGAGGGCGGTGTACCCTACGAGCAGTACTTC. It yields the protein CASFWREGGVPYEQYF.

The chain carries TRBV7-6 and TRBJ2-1; weak D call: TRBD2 (6 bases). This CDR3 region has 14 residues. V was cut by 2 bases and J by 6 bases, with 11 bases left in between. Germline values: CDR1 SGHVS, CDR2 FNYEAQ. CDR3 DNA sequence: TGTGCCAGCAGCTTATGGGGCGGGACCAATGAGCAGTTCTTC. Protein: CASSLWGGTNEQFF.

The chain has TRBV7-9 and TRBJ2-7, with a weak D call TRBD2 (5 bases). CDR1 is SEHNR, CDR2 FQNEAQ, per germline (reference sequence). CDR3 length: 14 amino acids. V gave up 5 bases and J gave up 4 bases, with 15 bases separating them. The CDR3 bases are TGTGCCAGCAGCCACGGGCTAGCAGCTTACGAGCAGTACTTC. This gives the protein CASSHGLAAYEQYF.

The chain recombines TRBV28 with TRBJ2-2, with 10 bases matching TRBD1. CDR1 is MDHEN and CDR2 is SYDVKM in the germline V gene. This CDR3 comprises 18 residues. The ends lost 3 bases at V and 4 bases at J; junction bases unmatched: 11. The CDR3 coding sequence is TGTGCCAGCAGTTTGGCAACCGGTTGGACAGGGGGCACCGGGGAGCTGTTTTTT. This codes for CASSLATGWTGGTGELFF.

The count of this clone is one. V gene TRBV19 combines with J gene TRBJ2-1; TRBD1 matches 10 bases. The CDR3 is made up of 13 amino acids. V was pared by 3 bases and J by 8 bases, with 1 base of the junction left unmatched. Germline CDR1 LNHDA, CDR2 SQIVND (reference sequence). The CDR3 reads CASSMDRGDEQFF. Written as DNA, the CDR3 is TGTGCCAGTAGTATGGACAGGGGGGATGAGCAGTTCTTC.

The J gene is TRBJ1-5, the V gene TRBV18; 7 positions match TRBD1. V gave up 3 bases and J gave up 3 bases; unmatched junction bases: 2. Germline assignment: CDR1 KGHSH and CDR2 LQKENI. The CDR3 loop spans 14 amino acids. This chain's CDR3 is CASSPGTDNQPQHF. The CDR3 nucleotides read TGTGCCAGCTCACCCGGGACAGACAATCAGCCCCAGCATTTT. The variable domain in full, completed from reference TRBV18 and TRBJ1-5, reads NAGVMQNPRHLVRRRGQEARLRCSPMKGHSHVYWYRQLPEEGLKFMVYLQKENIIDESGMPKERFSAEFPKEGPSILRIQQVVRGDSAAYFCASSPGTDNQPQHFGDGTRLSIL.

This sequence joins TRBV27 and TRBJ2-7; perhaps TRBD2 as D (6 bases). Germline CDR1 reads MNHEY; CDR2 reads SMNVEV (reference sequence). The CDR3 has 13 residues. With 2 bases removed from V and 9 bases from J, the gap between germline ends came to 14 bases. CDR3 DNA sequence: TGTGCCAGCAGTTTAGACGGGAGAAGAGGGCAGTACTTC. Its translation is CASSLDGRRGQYF.

This clone was counted once. The gene calls are TRBV27 and TRBJ2-5; a possible D gene is TRBD2 (5 bases). The CDR3 length is 13 residues. The germline V and J ends were trimmed by 4 bases and 5 bases, with 11 bases remaining between them. Germline V lookup: CDR1 MNHEY, CDR2 SMNVEV (reference sequence). CDR3 protein: CASSYLPGETQYF. The DNA of the CDR3 is TGTGCCAGCAGTTACCTACCGGGGGAGACCCAGTACTTC.

The rearrangement uses TRBV4-2 and TRBJ2-1, with 10 bases matching TRBD2. The CDR3 is 16 amino acids. Germline CDR1 is LGHNA and CDR2 is YNFKEQ. V lost 5 bases, J lost 0 bases, and 4 bases stayed unmatched. The CDR3 protein is CASSGRTSGSYNEQFF. CDR3 sequence (DNA): TGTGCCAGCAGCGGGAGGACTAGCGGCTCCTACAATGAGCAGTTCTTC.